This T cell receptor (beta chain) stems from a study of neurological immune-mediated disorders. A total of 2 million PBMCs stored at -80 degrees C provided the unsorted libraries. This clonotype was found many times. Germline V CDR1 and CDR2: MNHNY, SVGAGI (reference sequence). The J segment lost 5 bases and the V segment lost 7 bases, leaving 5 bases of the junction unmatched. CDR3 length: 14 amino acids. In TCRdb, the 5' RACE reads were re-called with MiXCR into one record per CDR3 protein. The repertoire holds about 70,000 distinct CDR3 sequences, around 5% seen once, with around 5.3% in the top ten.

The clonotype comes from a human donor with multiple sclerosis. The donor label of this sample is uncertain. V gene TRBV6-6 combines with J gene TRBJ2-2; 9 bases align to TRBD1. Sequenced: PBMCs. The CDR3 loop reads CASIRDRGTGELFF. The CDR3 DNA sequence: TGTGCCAGCATCAGAGACAGGGGGACCGGGGAGCTGTTTTTT.